The 14 T cell receptor beta chains listed next were all sequenced from one sample in a study of vaccination effects on CD4 cells after COVID-19 (dated by TCRdb to 2021 to 2024). In the ViraFEST assay, PBMC were stimulated with viral peptide pools, and TCR sequencing was then used to find antigen-specific CD4+ T cell clonotypes based on their expansion. After around eleven days of culture, CD4+ T cells were isolated with the EasySep CD4+ T cell isolation kit. Convalescent patients had PCR-confirmed SARS-CoV-2 infection between March and December 2020, before Alpha, Beta and Delta variants emerged in the United States. To prepare the library, the immunoSEQ multiplex PCR assay was applied. Held by TCRdb, this immuneACCESS table contains in-frame sequences only and omits some clones. Under half of the omission traces to an unresolved V gene where checked; the cause of the rest is unknown. Counted in this sample were around 47,000 clones; under 80% of them appeared once. Together, the top ten hold roughly 30% of the sample.

These TCRs are of unknown antigen specificity. The sample here was CD4+ T cells from PBMCs cultured with a peptide pool, taken before COVID-19 vaccination. The receptors stem from a human donor who had a prior SARS-CoV-2 infection.

The chain employs TRBV2 and TRBJ2-2; D may be TRBD1 (6 bases). Per the germline V gene, CDR1 is SNHLY and CDR2 is FYNNEI. The V end lost 5 bases, the J end lost 4 bases, and 11 bases lay between the germline ends. This CDR3 region has 14 residues. The CDR3 sequence: CASSSNRVTGELFF. The CDR3 DNA reads as TGTGCCAGCAGTAGCAACAGGGTCACCGGGGAGCTGTTTTTT.

The rearrangement uses TRBV11-1 and TRBJ1-1; D is unresolved. The CDR3 has 14 residues. Germline CDR1 and CDR2: SGHAT and FQDESV (reference sequence). V lost 3 bases and J 5 bases, leaving 13 bases between the germline ends. The chain's CDR3 is CASSLGNSRTEAFF. CDR3 coding DNA: TGTGCCAGCAGCTTGGGCAATAGTAGGACTGAAGCTTTCTTT.

The V and J genes are TRBV7-2 and TRBJ2-7, with 9 bases identical to TRBD1. This CDR3 contains 14 residues. CDR1 is SGHTA, CDR2 FQGNSA, per germline. V shed 4 bases and J 3 bases; nucleotides not matched to a gene: 4. CDR3 DNA: TGTGCCAGCAGCTGGACGACAGGGGGCTACGAGCAGTACTTC. Amino acids: CASSWTTGGYEQYF. The full variable domain, rest sourced from reference TRBV7-2 and TRBJ2-7, is GAGVSQSPSNKVTEKGKDVELRCDPISGHTALYWYRQSLGQGLEFLIYFQGNSAPDKSGLPSDRFSAERTGGSVSTLTIQRTQQEDSAVYLCASSWTTGGYEQYFGPGTRLTVT.

This clone was picked up a small number of times. The chain is built from TRBV25-1 and TRBJ1-1; D unclear. There are 11 residues in the CDR3. V gave up 5 bases and J gave up 7 bases, with 8 bases separating them. The V gene's germline CDR1 is MGHDK and CDR2 SYGVNS. CDR3 bases: TGTGCCAGCAGTCCAAGAGGTGAAGCTTTCTTT. Translated: CASSPRGEAFF.

This clone has only one observation. The J gene is TRBJ2-7, the V gene TRBV6-5; 11 nucleotides match TRBD2. The CDR3 is 13 residues long. V was clipped by 6 bases and J by 10 bases; unmatched bases: 8. Germline lookup yields CDR1 MNHEY and CDR2 SVGAGI. CDR3 bases: TGTGCCAGCAGAAATAGCGGGAGGGCGTTCCAGTACTTC. Its protein is CASRNSGRAFQYF.

The gene calls are TRBV30 and TRBJ1-6; no definite D call. Germline CDR1 reads GTSNPN; CDR2 reads SVGIG (reference sequence). This CDR3 has 13 amino acids. Trimming shortened V by 2 bases and J by 8 bases, and 10 bases separated the two germline ends. DNA for the CDR3: TGTGCCTGGAGTTGGGAACCCGATTCACCCCTCCACTTT. Amino acids: CAWSWEPDSPLHF.

This clone was seen only once. The chain couples TRBV9 to TRBJ2-2, with 11 bases matching TRBD1. CDR3 length: 17 amino acids. Germline lookup yields CDR1 SGDLS and CDR2 YYNGEE. After removal of 4 bases from V and 6 bases from J, the junction contained 11 bases not matched to a gene. The CDR3 loop is CASSPSSGQGVAGELFF. In DNA form, the CDR3 reads TGTGCCAGCAGCCCTAGTTCGGGACAGGGGGTCGCCGGGGAGCTGTTTTTT.

This chain connects TRBV11-2 to TRBJ2-1; TRBD2 matches 10 bases. Trimming took 5 bases from V and 12 from J; bases not matched to a gene: 16. The germline gives CDR1 SGHAT, CDR2 FQNNGV. The CDR3 is 16 amino acids. This chain's CDR3 is CASSPPGSGRGGRQFF. The CDR3 coding sequence is TGTGCCAGCAGCCCGCCGGGGAGCGGGAGGGGGGGTCGGCAGTTCTTC.

V is TRBV11-2 and J is TRBJ2-1, with D perhaps TRBD1 (5 bases). V lost 2 bases to trimming and J lost 3 bases, with 11 bases between them. Germline V gives CDR1 SGHAT, CDR2 FQNNGV. This CDR3 is 15 amino acids long. CDR3 DNA: TGTGCCAGCAGCTTATCGCAGGGTTTCTACAATGAGCAGTTCTTC. Translated, it gives CASSLSQGFYNEQFF.

This chain connects TRBV7-9 to TRBJ2-5; 13 bases match TRBD2. CDR1 and CDR2 from the germline V gene are SEHNR and FQNEAQ (reference sequence). This CDR3 is built from 16 residues. With V trimmed by 6 bases and J by 3 bases, 7 bases remained unmatched. The CDR3 DNA reads as TGTGCCAGCAGAACTAGCGGGAGGGGGGCCAAAGAGACCCAGTACTTC. Protein sequence: CASRTSGRGAKETQYF.

J is TRBJ1-1 and V is TRBV7-9; D not certain. The CDR3 consists of 14 residues. Germline values: CDR1 SEHNR, CDR2 FQNEAQ (reference sequence). V was clipped by 2 bases and J by 2 bases, with 9 bases between them. CDR3 region: CASSLILANTEAFF. In nucleotides, the CDR3 is TGTGCCAGCAGCTTAATTCTTGCCAACACTGAAGCTTTCTTT.

The V gene is TRBV19, the J gene TRBJ1-4, with D tentatively TRBD1 (5 bases). Germline CDR1 is LNHDA and CDR2 is SQIVND (reference sequence). Trimming cost V 4 bases and J 0 bases, with 9 bases left between them. The CDR3 extends over 15 amino acids. The CDR3, as DNA: TGTGCCAGTAGTAGTGGGGGTGCAACTAATGAAAAACTGTTTTTT. Translation: CASSSGGATNEKLFF.

This clone has just a few counts. The J gene is TRBJ2-2, the V gene TRBV2; D is unclear. Trimming removed 6 bases from V and 0 bases from J, with 11 bases in between. The length of the CDR3 is 15 residues. Germline CDR1 reads SNHLY; CDR2 reads FYNNEI. The CDR3 DNA is TGTGCCAGCAGGGGTGACGGAGCGAACACCGGGGAGCTGTTTTTT. This sequence encodes CASRGDGANTGELFF.

The table lists this clone with a few counts. The chain recombines TRBV18 with TRBJ1-2; 10 positions match TRBD1. J lost 7 bases, V lost 3 bases, and 5 bases had no gene match. Germline CDR1 reads KGHSH; CDR2 reads LQKENI. The CDR3 loop spans 14 amino acids. DNA for the CDR3: TGTGCCAGCTCACCGGGGACAGGGGATACTGGCTACACCTTC. It codes for CASSPGTGDTGYTF.